Listed here is a single T cell receptor (beta chain). This sample is part of a study of CD8 T cells in Susac syndrome. Deletions cut 2 bases from V and 3 bases from J, with 14 bases between. CDR1 MNHEY and CDR2 SMNVEV come from the germline V gene (reference sequence). This CDR3 has 15 residues. RNA amounts of about 0.5 to 1 ug underwent reverse transcription with random hexamers. Across 54 Vbeta and 13 Jbeta, immunoSEQ multiplex PCR amplified TCR beta CDR3. TCRdb re-called the immunoSEQ multiplex PCR reads with MiXCR, one entry per CDR3 protein. The sample yields over 350,000 distinct CDR3 sequences, more than 70% seen once.

The sequencing input was CD8+ T cells from PBMCs. The clonotype originates from a human donor with multiple sclerosis. J is TRBJ2-7 and V is TRBV27; D gene ambiguous. The CDR3 region is CASSLNPVLNYEQYF. The CDR3 DNA reads TGTGCCAGCAGTTTAAACCCGGTACTGAACTACGAGCAGTACTTC.